The 12 T cell receptor beta chains below were found in one sample sequenced in a study of T-cell reconstitution after alpha-beta-depleted transplantation in children. Preparation of the TCRbeta library was carried out with unique molecular identifiers. TCRdb itself ran the PCR reads through MiXCR, one entry per CDR3 protein. The data contain around 490,000 distinct CDR3 sequences, approximately 10% of them seen just once; the ten biggest clones take up about 14%. Sample: PBMCs, mostly from graft donor cells, taken 180 days after TCRalphabeta/CD19-depleted stem cell transplant. The receptors were gathered from a female patient younger than 10 who had a stem cell transplant for aplastic anemia, so the T cells may come from the graft donor.

Only a few counts were recorded for this clonotype. This chain connects TRBV27 to TRBJ2-7; TRBD2 agrees at 13 bases. CDR3 length: 15 residues. Germline V CDR1 and CDR2: MNHEY, SMNVEV (reference sequence). The junction had 4 bases not matched to a gene; V was cut back by 8 bases and J by 0 bases. The CDR3 loop is CASGGLAGASYEQYF. The CDR3 DNA sequence: TGTGCCAGCGGTGGACTAGCGGGAGCCTCCTACGAGCAGTACTTC.

This clonotype was seen more than once but under ten times. The V and J genes are TRBV4-2 and TRBJ1-5, with 11 nucleotides matching TRBD1. Germline values: CDR1 LGHNA, CDR2 YNFKEQ. The J segment lost 7 bases and the V segment lost 1 base, leaving 6 bases of the junction unmatched. This CDR3 region has 16 residues. The CDR3: CASSQVAGQGGQPQHF. DNA for the CDR3: TGTGCCAGCAGCCAAGTGGCGGGACAGGGGGGACAGCCCCAGCATTTT.

This clonotype was recorded many times. The chain carries TRBV28 and TRBJ2-1, with TRBD2 matching 11 bases. V lost 2 bases, J lost 6 bases, and 6 bases stayed unmatched. The CDR3 has 16 amino acids. The germline gives CDR1 MDHEN, CDR2 SYDVKM. CDR3 protein: CASSLPSGGLSNEQFF. For the CDR3, the DNA is TGTGCCAGCAGTTTACCTAGCGGGGGGCTCTCCAATGAGCAGTTCTTC. The full variable domain, with the rest looked up from reference TRBV28 and TRBJ2-1, is DVKVTQSSRYLVKRTGEKVFLECVQDMDHENMFWYRQDPGLGLRLIYFSYDVKMKEKGDIPEGYSVSREKKERFSLILESASTNQTSMYLCASSLPSGGLSNEQFFGPGTRLTVL.

In this sample, this clonotype turned up a few times. This rearrangement joins TRBV20-1 to TRBJ2-5; 12 bases match TRBD2. The CDR3 length is 15 residues. V lost 6 bases, J lost 3 bases, and 8 bases stayed unmatched. In germline, CDR1 is DFQATT, CDR2 SNEGSKA (reference sequence). The CDR3: CSATTSGRREETQYF. The CDR3 DNA reads as TGCAGTGCCACAACTAGCGGGAGGAGGGAAGAGACCCAGTACTTC.

Only a few counts were recorded for this clonotype. The chain couples TRBV30 to TRBJ1-5, with 7 bases that match TRBD1. The CDR3 spans 14 residues. The germline V gene encodes CDR1 GTSNPN and CDR2 SVGIG (reference sequence). J was trimmed by 1 base and V by 5 bases; bases with no gene match: 5. The CDR3: CAWSDRASNQPQHF. The CDR3 DNA follows: TGTGCCTGGTCCGACAGGGCAAGCAATCAGCCCCAGCATTTT.

V and J are TRBV4-3 and TRBJ2-4; possibly TRBD2 for D (5 bases). CDR3 length: 14 amino acids. Per germline, CDR1 LGHNA and CDR2 YSLEER. V was cut by 4 bases and J by 6 bases, with 13 bases left in between. CDR3 sequence (DNA): TGCGCCAGCAGCCCGACACTAGTGAGAAACATTCAGTACTTC. Residues: CASSPTLVRNIQYF.

This chain joins TRBV5-1 and TRBJ1-1; D call uncertain. Germline V gives CDR1 SGHRS, CDR2 YFSETQ. The CDR3 is made up of 14 amino acids. Trimming pared 3 bases from V and 1 base from J, leaving 10 bases between. The CDR3, as DNA: TGCGCCAGCAGCTCCCTTTCCCCGAACACTGAAGCTTTCTTT. Translating it yields CASSSLSPNTEAFF.

Ten or more counts support this clonotype. The V and J genes are TRBV20-1 and TRBJ1-5, with D possibly being TRBD1 (5 bases). CDR3 length: 14 amino acids. The V gene lost 3 bases and the J gene lost 4 bases, with 13 bases spanning the gap. Germline-derived CDR1 and CDR2 are DFQATT and SNEGSKA (reference sequence). In DNA, the CDR3 is TGCAGTGCTAGGTACTCGACAGATAATCAGCCCCAGCATTTT. It specifies CSARYSTDNQPQHF.

The chain uses TRBV19 and TRBJ1-2; D may be TRBD1 (5 bases). The CDR3 loop spans 16 amino acids. Trimming removed 3 bases from V and 3 bases from J, with 17 bases in between. Germline V CDR1 and CDR2: LNHDA, SQIVND (reference sequence). The CDR3 sequence: CASSISSGRDDYGYTF. The CDR3 DNA is TGTGCCAGTAGTATCAGCAGTGGCAGGGACGACTATGGCTACACCTTC.

J is TRBJ2-7 and V is TRBV3-1; D call uncertain. Trimming removed 1 base at V and 4 bases at J, with 8 bases between. The CDR3 totals 13 residues. From germline, CDR1 is LGHDT and CDR2 YNNKEL (reference sequence). CDR3 in amino acids: CASSQAAVYEQYF. CDR3 coding DNA: TGTGCCAGCAGCCAAGCTGCTGTTTACGAGCAGTACTTC.

The CDR3 here is CAISDPGLAGVAGELFF. The CDR3 bases are TGTGCCATCAGTGATCCAGGACTAGCGGGAGTGGCCGGGGAGCTGTTTTTT. V is TRBV10-3 and J is TRBJ2-2; 13 nucleotides align to TRBD2. CDR3 length: 17 amino acids. Germline trimming cut 3 bases from V and 6 bases from J; bases unmatched to any gene: 7. Germline V lookup: CDR1 ENHRY, CDR2 SYGVKD.

V is TRBV30 and J is TRBJ1-1; D is perhaps TRBD1 (6 bases). The germline gives CDR1 GTSNPN, CDR2 SVGIG (reference sequence). The CDR3 is 13 amino acids. V lost 5 bases and J 0 bases, leaving 10 bases between the germline ends. The CDR3 DNA sequence: TGTGCCTGGGAGACAGGAATGAACACTGAAGCTTTCTTT. This encodes CAWETGMNTEAFF.